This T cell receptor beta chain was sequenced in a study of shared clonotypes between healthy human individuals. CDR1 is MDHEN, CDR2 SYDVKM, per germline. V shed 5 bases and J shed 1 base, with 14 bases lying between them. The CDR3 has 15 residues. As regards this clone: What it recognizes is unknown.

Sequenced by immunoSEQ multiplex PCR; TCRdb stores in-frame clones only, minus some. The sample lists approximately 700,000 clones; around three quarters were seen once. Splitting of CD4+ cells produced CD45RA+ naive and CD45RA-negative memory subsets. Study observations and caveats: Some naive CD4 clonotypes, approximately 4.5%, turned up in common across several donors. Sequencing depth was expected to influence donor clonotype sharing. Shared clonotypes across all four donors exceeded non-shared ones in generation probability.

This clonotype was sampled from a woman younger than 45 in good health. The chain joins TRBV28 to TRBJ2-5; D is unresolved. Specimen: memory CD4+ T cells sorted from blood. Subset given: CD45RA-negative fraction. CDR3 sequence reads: CASSRSTASQETQYF. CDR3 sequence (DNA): TGTGCCAGCAGTCGTTCAACGGCCTCCCAAGAGACCCAGTACTTC.